These 14 T cell receptor beta chains share one sample of origin, sequenced in a study of beta chain features in type 1 diabetes. Expressed TCRB transcripts were sequenced because the isolated RNA had all been reverse transcribed beforehand. Some clones are missing from TCRdb's copy, which holds only in-frame ones; the method was immunoSEQ multiplex PCR. The sample shows 390,000 or so clones, around 13% of them seen only once. Sequenced: naive CD4+ T cells from blood. Receptors originate from a man aged 30 to 39 in good health.

This chain connects TRBV4-3 to TRBJ1-1; 7 positions agree with TRBD1. The germline V gene encodes CDR1 LGHNA and CDR2 YSLEER. CDR3 length: 15 residues. V shed 0 bases and J 3 bases; nucleotides not matched to a gene: 4. The CDR3 loop is CASSQESDRDTEAFF. Here the CDR3 DNA reads TGCGCCAGCAGCCAAGAAAGCGACAGGGACACTGAAGCTTTCTTT.

J is TRBJ2-3 and V is TRBV5-1, with 11 positions matching TRBD2. Germline assignment: CDR1 SGHRS and CDR2 YFSETQ. This CDR3 has 16 residues. With 2 bases clipped from V and 2 bases from J, the junction kept 4 bases outside the gene matches. The CDR3 nucleotides are TGCGCCAGCAGCTTAGTACTAGCGGGGGACACAGATACGCAGTATTTT. Translated: CASSLVLAGDTDTQYF.

Only a few counts were recorded for this clone. The J gene is TRBJ2-7, the V gene TRBV27; D is unresolved. V shed 6 bases and J shed 3 bases, with 12 bases lying between them. This CDR3 is built from 13 residues. Per germline, CDR1 MNHEY and CDR2 SMNVEV (reference sequence). CDR3 residues: CASSGRLIYEQYF. CDR3 coding DNA: TGTGCCAGCAGCGGCAGGCTCATCTACGAGCAGTACTTC.

This clone came up a few times. V gene TRBV20-1 combines with J gene TRBJ2-3; TRBD2 is a possible D gene (5 bases). This CDR3 is 9 amino acids long. Germline V gene lookup returns CDR1 DFQATT and CDR2 SNEGSKA (reference sequence). Trimming shortened V by 3 bases and J by 14 bases, and 9 bases separated the two germline ends. The CDR3 here is CSASSGRYF. DNA of the CDR3: TGCAGTGCTAGTTCGGGGAGGTATTTT.

This clone was seen more than once but under ten times. The J gene is TRBJ2-5, the V gene TRBV10-3; 8 positions match TRBD2. The V gene's germline CDR1 is ENHRY and CDR2 SYGVKD. V trimming: 6 bases; J trimming: 3 bases; junction bases outside the gene matches: 9. The CDR3 sequence is 15 residues long. In DNA form, the CDR3 reads TGTGCCATCAGGGATAATAGCGGGGCAGAAGAGACCCAGTACTTC. Translating gives CAIRDNSGAEETQYF.

This chain connects TRBV29-1 to TRBJ2-1; TRBD2 matches 10 bases. The CDR3 sequence is 17 residues long. The ends lost 3 bases at V and 6 bases at J; junction bases unmatched: 14. Germline assignment: CDR1 SQVTM and CDR2 ANQGSEA. The CDR3 coding sequence is TGCAGCGTTGAGAGAGCGGGAGGGCCTGTGGGCTCCAATGAGCAGTTCTTC. Residues: CSVERAGGPVGSNEQFF.

This chain joins TRBV18 and TRBJ2-1, with D possibly being TRBD1 or TRBD2 (5 bases each). V lost 6 bases, J lost 15 bases, and 18 bases lay in between. This CDR3 has 12 residues. Germline V lookup: CDR1 KGHSH, CDR2 LQKENI. CDR3 sequence (DNA): TGTGCCAGCTCCTCCGGGACCCTAGGACGGTTCTTC. Protein product: CASSSGTLGRFF.

This clone has a count of ten or more. The CDR3 spells CASSFGLAGTDEQFF. CDR3 coding DNA: TGTGCCAGCAGCTTTGGACTAGCGGGCACTGATGAGCAGTTCTTC. The chain links TRBV7-9 to TRBJ2-1; 11 bases agree with TRBD2. The J segment lost 8 bases and the V segment lost 3 bases, leaving 6 bases of the junction unmatched. Germline V lookup: CDR1 SEHNR, CDR2 FQNEAQ (reference sequence). This CDR3 is 15 amino acids long.

This chain joins TRBV15 and TRBJ1-1, with 8 positions matching TRBD1. CDR3 length: 13 residues. Germline lookup yields CDR1 LNHNV and CDR2 YYDKDF (reference sequence). V trimming: 2 bases; J trimming: 11 bases; junction bases outside the gene matches: 7. As DNA, the CDR3 is TGTGCCACCAGCAGAACAAGGGACAGGTCGGCTTTCTTT. It yields the protein CATSRTRDRSAFF.

The CDR3 here is CASSLGLRGPNEKLFF. Written as DNA, the CDR3 is TGTGCCAGCAGCTTAGGCTTGAGGGGACCTAATGAAAAACTGTTTTTT. The J gene is TRBJ1-4, the V gene TRBV13; D may be TRBD1 (5 bases). CDR1 and CDR2 from the germline V gene are PRHDT and FYEKMQ (reference sequence). Trimming removed 0 bases from V and 3 bases from J, with 11 bases in between. The CDR3 contains 16 residues. Complete variable domain (other parts from reference TRBV13 and TRBJ1-4): AAGVIQSPRHLIKEKRETATLKCYPIPRHDTVYWYQQGPGQDPQFLISFYEKMQSDKGSIPDRFSAQQFSDYHSELNMSSLELGDSALYFCASSLGLRGPNEKLFFGSGTQLSVL.

This clone has only a few counts. Other DNA sequences in this specimen translate into the identical CDR3. J is TRBJ2-5 and V is TRBV9; 9 bases are shared with TRBD2. The length of the CDR3 is 15 residues. In germline, CDR1 is SGDLS, CDR2 YYNGEE. J gave up 5 bases and V 0 bases, and 5 bases lay outside the gene matches. CDR3 region: CASSVDAGGQETQYF. CDR3 coding DNA: TGTGCCAGCAGCGTAGATGCGGGGGGGCAGGAGACCCAGTACTTC.

The chain uses TRBV4-3 and TRBJ2-4; 10 bases fit TRBD1. The CDR3 totals 17 residues. V shed 2 bases, J shed 1 base, and the junction held 5 bases outside the gene matches. CDR1 is LGHNA, CDR2 YSLEER, per germline. CDR3 nucleotides: TGCGCCAGCAGCCAATTACCGGGACAGGGGGCCAAAAACATTCAGTACTTC. Its translation: CASSQLPGQGAKNIQYF.

The V and J genes are TRBV4-3 and TRBJ2-3; 7 nucleotides align to TRBD1. Losses at the gene ends were 3 bases for V and 6 bases for J; bases not matched to a gene: 3. This CDR3 is built from 13 residues. The germline V gene encodes CDR1 LGHNA and CDR2 YSLEER. The CDR3 region is CASSHLRGDTQYF. As DNA, the CDR3 is TGCGCCAGCAGCCATCTCAGGGGGGATACGCAGTATTTT.

This clone showed up just a few times. V usage is TRBV6-6 and J usage is TRBJ2-7, with 7 positions matching TRBD2. Trimming took 5 bases from V and 4 from J; bases not matched to a gene: 8. Germline V CDR1 and CDR2: MNHNY, SVGAGI (reference sequence). This CDR3 spans 14 amino acids. Here the CDR3 reads CASSQYGTTYEQYV. The CDR3, as DNA: TGTGCCAGCAGTCAATACGGGACTACGTACGAGCAGTACGTC.